This T cell receptor (beta chain) emerged from a study of graft-versus-host responses after intestinal transplantation. Study context: Every recipient underwent anti-thymocyte globulin induction, then tacrolimus and steroids for two to four years.

Overall study findings and caveats: Among circulating GvH clones, peak levels were associated with early post-transplant declines in HvG clones.

In regard to this clone: Its antigen is unidentified.

TCRdb's copy holds only in-frame clones and misses some; the assay was immunoSEQ multiplex PCR. The data contain around 87,000 clones, about nine tenths of them singletons. Germline V gene sequence: CDR1 SNHLY, CDR2 FYNNEI. The CDR3 spans 9 residues. Trimming shortened V by 11 bases and J by 11 bases, and 12 bases separated the two germline ends. The chain joins TRBV2 to TRBJ2-5, with D possibly being TRBD2 (6 bases). Material: unstimulated CD8+ T cells sorted from spleen or lymph node cells, obtained before transplant. The clonotype comes from a human donor who was the organ donor for an intestinal transplant. Here the CDR3 DNA reads TGTGCCCCCGGGGGAGAGCAGTACTTC. The encoded protein is CAPGGEQYF.